The 32 T cell receptor beta chains in this list originate from one sample, sequenced in a study of shared clonotypes between healthy human individuals. The method was immunoSEQ multiplex PCR; TCRdb's version includes in-frame clones alone and lacks a portion of them. The data contain roughly 2.4 million clones, nearly 97% of them singletons. Sequences were obtained from naive CD4+ T cells sorted from blood. Subset given: CD45RA+ positively selected. Source of these receptors: a man aged 18-30 years in good health.

The chain joins TRBV30 to TRBJ1-2; D not certain. V dropped 0 bases and J dropped 8 bases, with 13 bases sitting between them. Germline lookup yields CDR1 GTSNPN and CDR2 SVGIG (reference sequence). CDR3 size: 13 residues. The CDR3 loop is CAWSVPASRGYTF. CDR3 nucleotides: TGTGCCTGGAGTGTACCCGCCTCCCGAGGCTACACCTTC. The complete variable domain, with remaining parts taken from reference TRBV30 and TRBJ1-2, reads SQTIHQWPATLVQPVGSPLSLECTVEGTSNPNLYWYRQAAGRGLQLLFYSVGIGQISSEVPQNLSASRPQDRQFILSSKKLLLSDSGFYLCAWSVPASRGYTFGSGTRLTVV.

The chain recombines TRBV10-1 with TRBJ1-1, with D unclear. Germline V gene sequence: CDR1 WNHNN, CDR2 SYGVQD (reference sequence). The CDR3 runs 14 residues. V lost 0 bases and J lost 5, with 10 bases in between. The CDR3 is CASSESRRITEAFF. In DNA form, the CDR3 reads TGCGCCAGCAGTGAGTCAAGAAGGATTACTGAAGCTTTCTTT.

The rearrangement joins TRBV10-1 to TRBJ1-1; the D is unclear. V was cut by 0 bases and J by 3 bases, with 8 bases left in between. Germline CDR1 is WNHNN and CDR2 is SYGVQD (reference sequence). The CDR3 contains 14 residues. The CDR3 is CASSESAGYTEAFF. The CDR3, as DNA: TGCGCCAGCAGTGAGTCCGCGGGTTACACTGAAGCTTTCTTT.

The rearrangement uses TRBV9 and TRBJ2-2; TRBD2 matches 8 bases. Per the germline V gene, CDR1 is SGDLS and CDR2 is YYNGEE. This CDR3 has 17 amino acids. V gave up 4 bases and J gave up 1 base; unmatched junction bases: 9. DNA for the CDR3: TGTGCCAGCAGCCTCTCCACTAGCGGCCGGAACACCGGGGAGCTGTTTTTT. It translates to CASSLSTSGRNTGELFF.

CDR3 bases: TGTGCCAGCAGCCCCGATCGTTCCTACAATGAGCAGTTCTTC. It translates to CASSPDRSYNEQFF. The chain has TRBV11-2 and TRBJ2-1; D is uncertain. The CDR3 is 14 residues long. V lost 5 bases and J 1 base, leaving 9 bases between the germline ends. Germline V gene lookup returns CDR1 SGHAT and CDR2 FQNNGV.

The chain joins TRBV10-2 to TRBJ2-7; D is unresolved. This CDR3 comprises 13 residues. The germline gives CDR1 WSHSY, CDR2 SAAADI. Trimming pared 4 bases from V and 0 bases from J, leaving 7 bases between. This chain's CDR3 is CASSGRFSYEQYF. The CDR3 DNA sequence: TGCGCCAGCAGTGGAAGATTCTCCTACGAGCAGTACTTC.

The chain couples TRBV23-1 to TRBJ1-2; D not certain. TRBV23-1 is annotated as an ORF whose role is uncertain. The CDR3 runs 14 residues. V was pared by 3 bases and J by 2 bases, with 10 bases between. The CDR3 region has the DNA TGCGCCAGCAGTCACTCCGACGGCAACTATGGCTACACCTTC. Its translation is CASSHSDGNYGYTF.

The chain links TRBV11-2 to TRBJ2-4; TRBD2 agrees at 7 bases. The CDR3 loop spans 15 amino acids. The ends lost 7 bases at V and 3 bases at J; junction bases unmatched: 9. Looked up from germline, CDR1 is SGHAT and CDR2 is FQNNGV. For the CDR3, the DNA is TGTGCCAGCATATCATCCGGGACTATCAAAAACATTCAGTACTTC. Translation gives CASISSGTIKNIQYF.

V is TRBV7-2 and J is TRBJ2-1, with TRBD2 matching over 11 bases. The length of the CDR3 is 16 residues. V was clipped by 5 bases and J by 4 bases; unmatched bases: 7. Germline V gives CDR1 SGHTA, CDR2 FQGNSA. The CDR3 DNA sequence: TGTGCCAGCAGCCGCAGACTAGCGGGACTTTACAATGAGCAGTTCTTC. Translating it yields CASSRRLAGLYNEQFF.

The chain has TRBV7-9 and TRBJ2-7; 7 bases are shared with TRBD2. Trimming cost V 5 bases and J 5 bases; bases outside gene matches: 3. Germline V CDR1 and CDR2: SEHNR, FQNEAQ (reference sequence). The CDR3 consists of 12 residues. CDR3 nucleotides: TGTGCCAGCAGCCAGGGAGGGAACGAGCAGTACTTC. Its protein is CASSQGGNEQYF.

J is TRBJ1-1 and V is TRBV29-1, with D hard to call. Deletions cut 4 bases from V and 0 bases from J, with 15 bases between. From germline, CDR1 is SQVTM and CDR2 ANQGSEA. This CDR3 has 15 residues. The CDR3: CSVVFLTIMNTEAFF. Here the CDR3 DNA reads TGCAGCGTTGTCTTTCTGACGATTATGAACACTGAAGCTTTCTTT.

The gene calls are TRBV6-5 and TRBJ2-4; D uncertain. Looked up from germline, CDR1 is MNHEY and CDR2 is SVGAGI. This CDR3 region has 14 residues. Trimming left V 5 bases short and J 3 bases short, with 11 bases between. As DNA, the CDR3 is TGTGCCAGCAGTAAAGACGGAGTCAAAAACATTCAGTACTTC. It translates to CASSKDGVKNIQYF.

The genes are TRBV6-4 and TRBJ1-2, with 10 bases aligning to TRBD1. V lost 0 bases, J lost 4 bases, and 8 bases stayed unmatched. The length of the CDR3 is 17 residues. The germline V gene encodes CDR1 MRHNA and CDR2 SNTAGT. The CDR3 here is CASSDSSPGQGTYGYTF. The CDR3 coding sequence is TGTGCCAGCAGTGACTCGAGTCCGGGACAGGGGACCTATGGCTACACCTTC.

The rearrangement uses TRBV18 and TRBJ2-5; 13 bases align to TRBD2. V was clipped by 6 bases and J by 4 bases; unmatched bases: 14. Germline V gene data show CDR1 as KGHSH and CDR2 as LQKENI. This CDR3 comprises 18 residues. CDR3 sequence reads: CASSLEPRLAGGGETQYF. The CDR3 coding sequence is TGTGCCAGCTCCCTCGAGCCCCGACTAGCGGGAGGTGGAGAGACCCAGTACTTC.

The CDR3 loop reads CASSPGPTEPQHF. The DNA of the CDR3 is TGTGCCAGCAGTCCGGGCCCTACGGAGCCCCAGCATTTT. The J gene is TRBJ1-5, the V gene TRBV11-2, with no clear D. The CDR3 consists of 13 residues. V gave up 6 bases and J gave up 8 bases, with 14 bases separating them. Germline loops: CDR1 SGHAT, CDR2 FQNNGV. The complete variable domain, with remaining parts taken from reference TRBV11-2 and TRBJ1-5, reads EAGVAQSPRYKIIEKRQSVAFWCNPISGHATLYWYQQILGQGPKLLIQFQNNGVVDDSQLPKDRFSAERLKGVDSTLKIQPAKLEDSAVYLCASSPGPTEPQHFGDGTRLSIL.

This clone was seen a single time. This chain links TRBV6-5 with TRBJ2-2; D tentatively fits TRBD1 or TRBD2 (6 bases each). The CDR3 contains 16 residues. V was cut by 2 bases and J by 1 base, with 11 bases left in between. From germline, CDR1 is MNHEY and CDR2 SVGAGI. The CDR3 is CASSYPEGVNTGELFF. The CDR3 nucleotides read TGTGCCAGCAGTTACCCGGAGGGGGTGAACACCGGGGAGCTGTTTTTT.

The chain has TRBV7-2 and TRBJ2-5; TRBD2 is a possible D gene (6 bases). Germline V gene sequence: CDR1 SGHTA, CDR2 FQGNSA. V shed 5 bases and J shed 5 bases, with 12 bases lying between them. The CDR3 loop spans 13 amino acids. The CDR3 DNA follows: TGTGCCAGCAGCGCCGGGGGTTTTGAGACCCAGTACTTC. This encodes CASSAGGFETQYF.

The genes are TRBV7-9 and TRBJ1-6, with D perhaps matching TRBD1 (5 bases). The CDR3 has 14 residues. Germline-derived CDR1 and CDR2 are SEHNR and FQNEAQ (reference sequence). V lost 5 bases and J lost 10, with 15 bases in between. The CDR3 coding sequence is TGTGCCAGCAGCGCGAATCAGGGCAGATCACCCCTCCACTTT. Encoded protein: CASSANQGRSPLHF.

The chain employs TRBV27 and TRBJ1-5; D unresolved. V lost 7 bases, J lost 5 bases, and 12 bases lay in between. The CDR3 runs 13 residues. Germline V gene data show CDR1 as MNHEY and CDR2 as SMNVEV (reference sequence). In DNA form, the CDR3 reads TGTGCCAGCAAAGCAGAGATAGATCAGCCCCAGCATTTT. Its translation is CASKAEIDQPQHF.

This chain links TRBV10-2 with TRBJ1-5; 9 bases match TRBD1. V trimming: 6 bases; J trimming: 7 bases; junction bases outside the gene matches: 4. This CDR3 spans 13 amino acids. Germline-derived CDR1 and CDR2 are WSHSY and SAAADI. In nucleotides, the CDR3 is TGCGCCAGCAGGGGGACAGGGAACCAGCCCCAGCATTTT. Its translation: CASRGTGNQPQHF.

Turning to this clone: This CDR3 is also generated by other DNA sequences in the sample. This chain links TRBV4-1 with TRBJ2-5; D is ambiguous. This CDR3 contains 13 residues. The V gene's germline CDR1 is MGHRA and CDR2 YSYEKL. V shed 1 base and J shed 1 base, with 4 bases lying between them. The CDR3 protein is CASSQGSQETQYF. DNA of the CDR3: TGCGCCAGCAGCCAAGGCAGCCAAGAGACCCAGTACTTC.

A word on this clone: Other DNA sequences of this sample code for an identical CDR3. The chain joins TRBV27 to TRBJ2-7; no clear D gene. The CDR3 is 11 residues long. The germline gives CDR1 MNHEY, CDR2 SMNVEV (reference sequence). Trimming took 1 base from V and 6 from J, leaving 4 bases between them. The CDR3 nucleotides are TGTGCCAGCAGTTTATTAGGCGAGCAGTACTTC. Amino acid sequence: CASSLLGEQYF.

This clone was seen just once. The chain combines TRBV2 with TRBJ1-1, with D unresolved. V lost 2 bases to trimming and J lost 1 base, with 17 bases between them. The CDR3 covers 17 residues. Germline loops: CDR1 SNHLY, CDR2 FYNNEI. The DNA for the CDR3 is TGTGCCAGCAGTGAAAGGGCCGGGAGGCCCCAGAACACTGAAGCTTTCTTT. Protein product: CASSERAGRPQNTEAFF.

The chain employs TRBV19 and TRBJ1-1; TRBD1 might be the D (6 bases). The CDR3 runs 13 residues. Germline V lookup: CDR1 LNHDA, CDR2 SQIVND (reference sequence). The V end was cut by 4 bases, the J end by 5 bases, with 11 bases between. The CDR3 nucleotides read TGTGCCAGTAGTACACATGGACAGACTGAAGCTTTCTTT. It translates to CASSTHGQTEAFF.

The chain employs TRBV7-9 and TRBJ1-6, with a weak D call TRBD1 (6 bases). Germline values: CDR1 SEHNR, CDR2 FQNEAQ (reference sequence). CDR3 length: 17 residues. The V gene lost 5 bases and the J gene lost 3 bases, with 17 bases spanning the gap. CDR3 protein: CASSQIGQFSYNSPLHF. CDR3 nucleotides: TGTGCCAGCAGCCAAATCGGACAGTTTAGCTATAATTCACCCCTCCACTTT.

This sequence joins TRBV7-2 and TRBJ2-2; 10 bases are a match to TRBD2. Germline CDR1 SGHTA, CDR2 FQGNSA. The CDR3 loop spans 19 amino acids. V gave up 5 bases and J gave up 3 bases; unmatched junction bases: 15. CDR3 bases: TGTGCCAGCAGCAGACGGGTGAGGCTAGCGGGAGACCACACCGGGGAGCTGTTTTTT. It specifies CASSRRVRLAGDHTGELFF.

The chain carries TRBV15 and TRBJ2-7; 13 positions match TRBD2. V was pared by 3 bases and J by 2 bases, with 4 bases of the junction left unmatched. Germline V gives CDR1 LNHNV, CDR2 YYDKDF (reference sequence). This CDR3 has 16 residues. CDR3 in amino acids: CATSRGTSGTAYEQYF. The CDR3 DNA reads as TGTGCCACCAGCAGGGGGACTAGCGGGACGGCCTACGAGCAGTACTTC.

This sequence joins TRBV28 and TRBJ2-3; D unresolved. V lost 4 bases, J lost 3 bases, and 17 bases lay in between. The CDR3 runs 16 residues. Germline V gene data show CDR1 as MDHEN and CDR2 as SYDVKM. CDR3 nucleotide sequence: TGTGCCAGCAGTTCGGTGGGGTATAGAGAGACAGATACGCAGTATTTT. Residues: CASSSVGYRETDTQYF.

A remark on this clone: This sample also contains other DNA sequences that code for the same CDR3. The chain employs TRBV10-3 and TRBJ2-3, with D unresolved. The CDR3 has 14 amino acids. The V end lost 4 bases, the J end lost 0 bases, and 8 bases lay between the germline ends. Germline CDR1 ENHRY, CDR2 SYGVKD. The CDR3 is CAISGTTSTDTQYF. The CDR3 nucleotides read TGTGCCATCAGTGGGACCACAAGCACAGATACGCAGTATTTT.

V and J are TRBV29-1 and TRBJ2-1; D ambiguous. CDR1 is SQVTM, CDR2 ANQGSEA, per germline. The length of the CDR3 is 12 residues. The V end lost 0 bases, the J end lost 10 bases, and 10 bases lay between the germline ends. The CDR3 loop reads CSVEELDPEQFF. For the CDR3, the DNA is TGCAGCGTTGAAGAACTTGACCCGGAGCAGTTCTTC.

This chain links TRBV27 with TRBJ2-7; 7 bases are shared with TRBD1. Looked up from germline, CDR1 is MNHEY and CDR2 is SMNVEV (reference sequence). V was pared by 5 bases and J by 2 bases, with 12 bases of the junction left unmatched. The CDR3 consists of 16 residues. CDR3 loop: CASSQTIPGQPYEQYF. Here the CDR3 DNA reads TGTGCCAGCAGTCAGACGATCCCGGGACAGCCCTACGAGCAGTACTTC.

The V call is TRBV25-1, the J call TRBJ1-1; D is undetermined. In germline, CDR1 is MGHDK, CDR2 SYGVNS. V lost 7 bases to trimming and J lost 10 bases, with 13 bases between them. The CDR3 is 11 amino acids. CDR3 DNA: TGTGCCAGCATAGGGAGGGTAACAGCTTTCTTT. This sequence encodes CASIGRVTAFF.